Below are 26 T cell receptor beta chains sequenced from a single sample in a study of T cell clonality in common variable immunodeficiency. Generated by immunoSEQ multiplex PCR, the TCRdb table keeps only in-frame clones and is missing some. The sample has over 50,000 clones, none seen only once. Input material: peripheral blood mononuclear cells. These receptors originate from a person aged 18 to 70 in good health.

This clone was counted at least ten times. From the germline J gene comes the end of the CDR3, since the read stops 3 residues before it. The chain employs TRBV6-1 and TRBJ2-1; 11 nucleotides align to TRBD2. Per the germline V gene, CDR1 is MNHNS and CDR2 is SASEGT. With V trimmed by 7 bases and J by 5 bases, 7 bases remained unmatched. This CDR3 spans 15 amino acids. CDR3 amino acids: CASTVAGGVNNEQFF. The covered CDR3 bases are TGTGCCAGCACTGTAGCGGGAGGGGTTAACAATGAG.

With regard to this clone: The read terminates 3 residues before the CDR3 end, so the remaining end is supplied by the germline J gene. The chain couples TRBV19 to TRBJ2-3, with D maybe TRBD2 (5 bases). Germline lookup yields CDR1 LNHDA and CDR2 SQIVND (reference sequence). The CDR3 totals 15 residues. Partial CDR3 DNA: TGTGCCAGTAGTATAGTCGGCTCCACCGGGGAGACG. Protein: CASSIVGSTGET. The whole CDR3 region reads CASSIVGSTGETQYF.

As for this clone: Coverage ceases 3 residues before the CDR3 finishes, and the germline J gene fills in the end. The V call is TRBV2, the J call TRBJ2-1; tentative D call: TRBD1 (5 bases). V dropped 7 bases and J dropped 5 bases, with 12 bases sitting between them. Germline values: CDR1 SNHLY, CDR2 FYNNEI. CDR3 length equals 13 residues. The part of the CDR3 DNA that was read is TGTGCCAGCACCCCCGACAGAAACAATGAG. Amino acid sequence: CASTPDRNNE. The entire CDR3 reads CASTPDRNNEQFF.

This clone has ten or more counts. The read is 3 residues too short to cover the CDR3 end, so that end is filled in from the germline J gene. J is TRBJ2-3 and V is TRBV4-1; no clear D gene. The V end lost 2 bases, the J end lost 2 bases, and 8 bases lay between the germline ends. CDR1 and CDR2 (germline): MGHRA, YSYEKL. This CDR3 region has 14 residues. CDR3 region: CASSQIMFTDTQYF. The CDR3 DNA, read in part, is TGCGCCAGCAGCCAAATTATGTTCACAGATACG.

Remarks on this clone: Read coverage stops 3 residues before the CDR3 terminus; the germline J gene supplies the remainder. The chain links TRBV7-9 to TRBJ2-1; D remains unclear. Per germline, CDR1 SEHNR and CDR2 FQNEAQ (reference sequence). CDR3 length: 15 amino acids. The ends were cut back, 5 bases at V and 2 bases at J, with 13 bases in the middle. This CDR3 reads CASSPSRFPYNEQFF. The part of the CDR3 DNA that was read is TGTGCCAGCAGCCCTTCACGGTTCCCCTACAATGAG.

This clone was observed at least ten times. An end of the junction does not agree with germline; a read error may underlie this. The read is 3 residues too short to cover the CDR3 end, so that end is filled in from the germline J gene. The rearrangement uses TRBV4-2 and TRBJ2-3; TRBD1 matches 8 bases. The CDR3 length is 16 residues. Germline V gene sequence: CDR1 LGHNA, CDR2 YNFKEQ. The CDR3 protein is CASSRNRGTITDTQYF. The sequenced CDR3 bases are TGCGCCAGCAGCCGAAACAGGGGGACCATCACAGATACG.

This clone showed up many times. The CDR3 loop is CSAWTGGDYEQYF. The covered CDR3 bases are TGCAGTGCTTGGACAGGGGGCGACTACGAG. The rearrangement links TRBV20-1 to TRBJ2-7, with 11 bases lining up with TRBD1. The sequenced fragment ends 3 residues before the CDR3 boundary, so the rest is inferred from the germline J gene. The germline V gene has CDR1 DFQATT and CDR2 SNEGSKA (reference sequence). After removal of 5 bases from V and 3 bases from J, the junction contained 3 bases not matched to a gene. The CDR3 runs to 13 residues.

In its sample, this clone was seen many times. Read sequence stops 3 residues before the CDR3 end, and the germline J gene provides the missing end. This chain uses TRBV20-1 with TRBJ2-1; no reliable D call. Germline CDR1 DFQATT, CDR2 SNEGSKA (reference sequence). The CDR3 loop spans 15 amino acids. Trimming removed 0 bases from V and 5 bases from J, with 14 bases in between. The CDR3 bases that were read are TGCAGTGCTAGAGACCCTAGTCTTTGGGACAATGAG. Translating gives CSARDPSLWDNE. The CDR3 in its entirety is CSARDPSLWDNEQFF.

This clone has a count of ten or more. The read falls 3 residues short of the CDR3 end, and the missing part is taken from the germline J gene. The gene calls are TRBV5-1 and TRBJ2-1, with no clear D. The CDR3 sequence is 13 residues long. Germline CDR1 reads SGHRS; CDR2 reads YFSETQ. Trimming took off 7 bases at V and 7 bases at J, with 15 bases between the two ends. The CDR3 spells CASAVGSGNEQFF. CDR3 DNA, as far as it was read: TGCGCCAGCGCGGTCGGATCCGGGAATGAG.

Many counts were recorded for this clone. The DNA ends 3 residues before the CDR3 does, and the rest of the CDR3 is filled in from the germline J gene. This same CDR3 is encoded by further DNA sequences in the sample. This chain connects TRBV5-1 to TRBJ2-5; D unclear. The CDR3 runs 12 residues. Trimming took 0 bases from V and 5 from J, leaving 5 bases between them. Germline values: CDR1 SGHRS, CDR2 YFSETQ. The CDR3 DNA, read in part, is TGCGCCAGCAGCTTGGTCGGGGAGACC. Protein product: CASSLVGET. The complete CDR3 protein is CASSLVGETQYF.

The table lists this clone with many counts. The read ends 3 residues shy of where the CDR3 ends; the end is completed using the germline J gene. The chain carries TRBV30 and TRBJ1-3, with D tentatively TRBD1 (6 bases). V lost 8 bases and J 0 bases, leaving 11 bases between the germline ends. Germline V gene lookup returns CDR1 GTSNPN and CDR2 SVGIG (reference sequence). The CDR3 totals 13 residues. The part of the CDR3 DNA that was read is TGTGCCGGGGGCGGATTCTCTGGAAACACC. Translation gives CAGGGFSGNT. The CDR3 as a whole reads CAGGGFSGNTIYF. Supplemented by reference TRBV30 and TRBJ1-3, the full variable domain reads SQTIHQWPATLVQPVGSPLSLECTVEGTSNPNLYWYRQAAGRGLQLLFYSVGIGQISSEVPQNLSASRPQDRQFILSSKKLLLSDSGFYLCAGGGFSGNTIYFGEGSWLTVV.

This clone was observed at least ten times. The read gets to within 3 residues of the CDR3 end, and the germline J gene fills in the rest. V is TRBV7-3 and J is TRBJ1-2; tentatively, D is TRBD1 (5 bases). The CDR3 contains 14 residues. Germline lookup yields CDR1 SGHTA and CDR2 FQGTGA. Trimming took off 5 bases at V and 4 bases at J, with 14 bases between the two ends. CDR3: CASSRRGNRYGYTF. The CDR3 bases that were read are TGTGCCAGCAGCCGTAGGGGCAACCGCTATGGC.

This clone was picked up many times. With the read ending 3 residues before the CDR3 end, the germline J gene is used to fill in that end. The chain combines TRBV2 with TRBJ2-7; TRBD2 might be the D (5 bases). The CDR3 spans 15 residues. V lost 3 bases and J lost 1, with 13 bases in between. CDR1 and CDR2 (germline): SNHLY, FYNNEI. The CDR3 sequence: CASSDRGLWSYEQYF. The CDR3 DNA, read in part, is TGTGCCAGCAGTGATCGAGGGCTCTGGTCCTACGAG.

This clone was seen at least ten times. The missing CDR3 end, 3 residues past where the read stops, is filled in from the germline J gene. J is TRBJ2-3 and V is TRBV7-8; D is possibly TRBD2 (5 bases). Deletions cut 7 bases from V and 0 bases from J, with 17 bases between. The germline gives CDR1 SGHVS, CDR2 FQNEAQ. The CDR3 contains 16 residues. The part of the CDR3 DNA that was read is TGTGCCAGCAACCCTGAACGTCGGACTAGCACAGATACG. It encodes CASNPERRTSTDT. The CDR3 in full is CASNPERRTSTDTQYF.

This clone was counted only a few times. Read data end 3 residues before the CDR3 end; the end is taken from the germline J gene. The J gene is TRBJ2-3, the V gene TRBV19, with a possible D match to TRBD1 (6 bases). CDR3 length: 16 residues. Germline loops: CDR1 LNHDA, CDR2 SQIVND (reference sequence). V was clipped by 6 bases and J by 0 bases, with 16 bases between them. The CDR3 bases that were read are TGTGCCAGTAGCAGACGAGGGACACTGAGCACAGATACG. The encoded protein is CASSRRGTLSTDT. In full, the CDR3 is CASSRRGTLSTDTQYF.

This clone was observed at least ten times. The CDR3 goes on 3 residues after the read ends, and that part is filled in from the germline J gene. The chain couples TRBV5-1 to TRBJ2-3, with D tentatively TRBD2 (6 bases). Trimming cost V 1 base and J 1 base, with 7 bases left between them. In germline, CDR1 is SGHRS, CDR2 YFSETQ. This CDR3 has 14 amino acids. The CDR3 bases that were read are TGCGCCAGCAGCTTGTCTAGCGGCACAGATACG. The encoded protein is CASSLSSGTDT. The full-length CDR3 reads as CASSLSSGTDTQYF.

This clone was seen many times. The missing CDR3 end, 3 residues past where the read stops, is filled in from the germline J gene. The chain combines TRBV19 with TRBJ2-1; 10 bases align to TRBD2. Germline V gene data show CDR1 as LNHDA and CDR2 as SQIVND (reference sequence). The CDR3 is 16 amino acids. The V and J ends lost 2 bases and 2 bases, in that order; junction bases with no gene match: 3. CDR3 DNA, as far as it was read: TGTGCCAGTAGTATAAGGGGACTAGCGCCCTACAATGAG. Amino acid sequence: CASSIRGLAPYNE. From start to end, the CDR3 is CASSIRGLAPYNEQFF.

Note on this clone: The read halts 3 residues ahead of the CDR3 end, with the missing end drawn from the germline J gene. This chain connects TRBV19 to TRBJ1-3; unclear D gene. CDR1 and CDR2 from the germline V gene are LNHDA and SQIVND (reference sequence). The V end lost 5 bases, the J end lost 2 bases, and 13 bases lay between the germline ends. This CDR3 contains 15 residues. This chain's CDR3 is CASSLTSLPGNTIYF. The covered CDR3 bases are TGTGCCAGTAGTCTCACATCCCTGCCTGGAAACACC.

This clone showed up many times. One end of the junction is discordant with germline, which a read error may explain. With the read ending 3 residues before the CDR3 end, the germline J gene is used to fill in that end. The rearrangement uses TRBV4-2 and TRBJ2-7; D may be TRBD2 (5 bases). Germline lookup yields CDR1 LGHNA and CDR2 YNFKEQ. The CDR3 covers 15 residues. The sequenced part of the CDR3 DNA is TGCGCCAGCAGCCAAGAATGGGCTAGCACCCACGAG. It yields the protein CASSQEWASTHE. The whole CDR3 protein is CASSQEWASTHEQYF.

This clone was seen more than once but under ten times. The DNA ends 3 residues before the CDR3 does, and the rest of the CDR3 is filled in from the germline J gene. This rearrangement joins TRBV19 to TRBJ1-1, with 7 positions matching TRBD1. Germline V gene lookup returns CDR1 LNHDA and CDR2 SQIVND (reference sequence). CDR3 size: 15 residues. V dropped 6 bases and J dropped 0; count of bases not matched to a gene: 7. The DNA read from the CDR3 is TGTGCCAGTAGCCGAATTGACAGGGTGAACACTGAA. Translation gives CASSRIDRVNTE. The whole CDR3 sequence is CASSRIDRVNTEAFF.

The CDR3 DNA, read in part, is TGTGCCAGTAGTATGGTAGGGGCCGGGCCGTTCAATCAGCCC. It encodes CASSMVGAGPFNQP. In full, the CDR3 reads CASSMVGAGPFNQPQHF. V is TRBV19 and J is TRBJ1-5; D may be TRBD1 (5 bases). The read is 3 residues too short to cover the CDR3 end, so that end is filled in from the germline J gene. This CDR3 region has 17 residues. Deletions cut 3 bases from V and 3 bases from J, with 18 bases between. Germline-derived CDR1 and CDR2 are LNHDA and SQIVND (reference sequence).

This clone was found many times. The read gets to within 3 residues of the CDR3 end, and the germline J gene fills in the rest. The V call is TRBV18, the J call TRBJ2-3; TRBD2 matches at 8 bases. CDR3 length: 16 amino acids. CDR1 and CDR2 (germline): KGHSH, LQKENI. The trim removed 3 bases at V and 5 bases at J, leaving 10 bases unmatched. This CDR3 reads CASSPLAGGSVDTQYF. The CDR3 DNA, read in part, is TGTGCCAGCTCACCTCTAGCGGGCGGCTCGGTAGATACG.

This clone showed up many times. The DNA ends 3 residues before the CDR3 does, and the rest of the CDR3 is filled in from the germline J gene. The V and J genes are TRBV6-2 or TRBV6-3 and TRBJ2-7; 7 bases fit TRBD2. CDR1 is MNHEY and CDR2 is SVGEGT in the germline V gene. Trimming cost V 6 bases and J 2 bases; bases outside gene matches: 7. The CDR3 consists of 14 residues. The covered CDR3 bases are TGTGCCAGCAGGGAGGAGGGACTAACCTACGAG. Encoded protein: CASREEGLTYE. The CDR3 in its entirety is CASREEGLTYEQYF.

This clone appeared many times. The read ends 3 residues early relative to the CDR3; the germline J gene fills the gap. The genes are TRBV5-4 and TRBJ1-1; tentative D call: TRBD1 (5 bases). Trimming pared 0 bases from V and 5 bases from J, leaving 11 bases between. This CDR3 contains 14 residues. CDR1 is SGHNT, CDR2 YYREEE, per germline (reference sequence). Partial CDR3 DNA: TGTGCCAGCAGCTTGGGGGGCAGGGCGACTGAA. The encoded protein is CASSLGGRATE. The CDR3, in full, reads CASSLGGRATEAFF.

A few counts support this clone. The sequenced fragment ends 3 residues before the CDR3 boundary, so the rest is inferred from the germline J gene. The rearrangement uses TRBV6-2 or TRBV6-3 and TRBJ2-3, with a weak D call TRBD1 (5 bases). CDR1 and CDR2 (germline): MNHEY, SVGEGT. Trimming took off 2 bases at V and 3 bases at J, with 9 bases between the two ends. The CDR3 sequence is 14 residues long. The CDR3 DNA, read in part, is TGTGCCAGCAGTTACACGCAGGGAACAGATACG. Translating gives CASSYTQGTDT. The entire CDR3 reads CASSYTQGTDTQYF.

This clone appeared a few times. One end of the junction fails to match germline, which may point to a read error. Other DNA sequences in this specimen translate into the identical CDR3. CDR3: CASTPAAVSGNTIYF. The sequenced part of the CDR3 DNA is TGTGCCAGCACCCCAGCGGCAGTCTCTGGAAACACG. V and J are TRBV7-9 and TRBJ1-3; no firm D call. Read coverage stops 3 residues before the CDR3 terminus; the germline J gene supplies the remainder. The CDR3 spans 15 residues. In germline, CDR1 is SEHNR, CDR2 FQNEAQ (reference sequence).